This T cell receptor (beta chain) was captured by sequencing in a study of identical twins. Study results and limitations: In cord blood, abundant beta clonotypes had fewer insertions; memory showed no trend. There was more out-of-frame TCR alpha sharing in monozygotic twins than models estimated. A cross-sectional statistical analysis, not follow-up of the same donors, supported the conclusions.

Germline V gives CDR1 SGHDN, CDR2 FVKESK. The CDR3 covers 14 residues. Trimming removed 4 bases from V and 3 bases from J, with 12 bases in between. There were only healthy Caucasians among the donors. Using its own MiXCR run on the 5' RACE reads, TCRdb lists one record per CDR3 protein. Of 1.5 million to 2 million distinct CDR3 sequences listed, less than 40% are singletons. This clonotype appeared many times. The antigen remains unidentified. The sequencing input was cord blood. This TCR derives from a newborn girl in good health. This sequence joins TRBV14 and TRBJ1-2; maybe TRBD1 (6 bases). The CDR3 here is CASSLWGGDYGYTF. CDR3 DNA sequence: TGTGCCAGCAGCCTTTGGGGGGGCGACTATGGCTACACCTTC.